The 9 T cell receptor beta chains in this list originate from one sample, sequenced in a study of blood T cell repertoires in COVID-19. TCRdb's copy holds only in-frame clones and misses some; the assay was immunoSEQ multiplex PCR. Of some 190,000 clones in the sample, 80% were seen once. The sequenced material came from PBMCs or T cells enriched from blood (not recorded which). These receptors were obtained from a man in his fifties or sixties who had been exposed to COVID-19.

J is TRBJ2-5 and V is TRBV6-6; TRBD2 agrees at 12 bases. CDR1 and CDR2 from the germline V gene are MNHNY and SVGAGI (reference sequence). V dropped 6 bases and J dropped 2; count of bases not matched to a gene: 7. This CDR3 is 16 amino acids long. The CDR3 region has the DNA TGTGCCAGCAGCCTAGGACTAGCGGGACCTCAAGAGACCCAGTACTTC. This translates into CASSLGLAGPQETQYF.

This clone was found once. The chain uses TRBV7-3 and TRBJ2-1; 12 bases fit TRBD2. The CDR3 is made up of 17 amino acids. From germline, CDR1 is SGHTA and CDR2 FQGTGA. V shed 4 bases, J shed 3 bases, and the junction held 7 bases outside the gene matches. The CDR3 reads CASSWRLAGVLYNEQFF. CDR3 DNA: TGTGCCAGCAGCTGGCGACTAGCGGGAGTGCTCTACAATGAGCAGTTCTTC.

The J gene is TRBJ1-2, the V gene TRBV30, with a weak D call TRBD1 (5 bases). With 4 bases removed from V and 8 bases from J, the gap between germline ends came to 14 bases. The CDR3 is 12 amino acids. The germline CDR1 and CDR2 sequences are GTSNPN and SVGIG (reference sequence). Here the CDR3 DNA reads TGTGCCTGGAATATCCGCGGGGCGGGCTACACCTTC. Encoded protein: CAWNIRGAGYTF. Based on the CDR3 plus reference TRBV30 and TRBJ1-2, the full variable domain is SQTIHQWPATLVQPVGSPLSLECTVEGTSNPNLYWYRQAAGRGLQLLFYSVGIGQISSEVPQNLSASRPQDRQFILSSKKLLLSDSGFYLCAWNIRGAGYTFGSGTRLTVV.

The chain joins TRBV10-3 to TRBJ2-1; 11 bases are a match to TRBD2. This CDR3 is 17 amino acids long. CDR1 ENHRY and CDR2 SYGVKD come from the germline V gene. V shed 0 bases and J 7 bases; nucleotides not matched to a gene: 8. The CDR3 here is CAISESIVSGRGNEQFF. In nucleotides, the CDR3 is TGTGCCATCAGTGAGTCAATCGTTAGCGGGAGGGGGAATGAGCAGTTCTTC.

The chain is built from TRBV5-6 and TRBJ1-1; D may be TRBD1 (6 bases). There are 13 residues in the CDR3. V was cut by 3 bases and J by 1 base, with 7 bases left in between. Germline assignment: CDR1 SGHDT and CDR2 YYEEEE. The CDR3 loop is CASSWGQNTEAFF. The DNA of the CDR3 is TGTGCCAGCAGCTGGGGACAGAACACTGAAGCTTTCTTT.

CDR3 DNA sequence: TGTGCCAGCAGTTTAAGGGGGCGCAGGAAAACCTCTGGGGCCAACGTCCTGACTTTC. This sequence encodes CASSLRGRRKTSGANVLTF. V usage is TRBV27 and J usage is TRBJ2-6; 7 nucleotides match TRBD1. Trimming took 2 bases from V and 0 from J; bases not matched to a gene: 10. The CDR3 consists of 19 residues. Germline V gene lookup returns CDR1 MNHEY and CDR2 SMNVEV (reference sequence).

The CDR3: CATSAGLGTDTQYF. In nucleotides, the CDR3 is TGTGCCACCAGTGCGGGACTAGGCACAGATACGCAGTATTTT. The J gene is TRBJ2-3, the V gene TRBV24-1, with 8 bases lining up with TRBD2. The ends lost 5 bases at V and 1 base at J; junction bases unmatched: 1. CDR1 is KGHDR and CDR2 is SFDVKD in the germline V gene. The CDR3 spans 14 residues.

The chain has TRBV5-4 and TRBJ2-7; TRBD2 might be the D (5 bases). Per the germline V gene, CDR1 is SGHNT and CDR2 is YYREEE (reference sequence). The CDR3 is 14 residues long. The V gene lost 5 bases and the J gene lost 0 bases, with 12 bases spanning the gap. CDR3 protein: CASSPEGLSYEQYF. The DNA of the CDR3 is TGTGCCAGCAGTCCAGAGGGCCTCTCCTACGAGCAGTACTTC.

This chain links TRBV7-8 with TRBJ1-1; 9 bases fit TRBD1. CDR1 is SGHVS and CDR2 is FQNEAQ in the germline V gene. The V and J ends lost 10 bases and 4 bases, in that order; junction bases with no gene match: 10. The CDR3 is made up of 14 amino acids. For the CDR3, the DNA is TGTGCCACAAAACAGGGGGCCGCGAGCACTGAAGCTTTCTTT. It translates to CATKQGAASTEAFF.